This T cell receptor (beta chain) was sequenced in a study of shared clonotypes between healthy human individuals (dated by TCRdb to about 2020). In the study overall: A few men and two women, aged 18 to 49 years, made up the cohort. Per donor, three plates each were used for CD4 naive and CD4 memory, two for CD8 naive, and one for CD8 memory. Blood TCR repertoires of five healthy adults were deeply sequenced to estimate repertoire size and the extent of clonotype sharing between individuals. Libraries were prepared and TCR repertoires were sequenced by different laboratories using diverse techniques, in order to increase sequencing depth and limit assay-specific biases. Between about 0.94 and 8.9 billion PBMCs per donor were obtained by leukapheresis.

Overall study results and their limits: The genetic and exposure-history diversity represented was limited by the small number of donors. When several donors were compared, the shared fraction of clonotypes was around 5.1% for naive CD4, 3.5% to 4% for naive CD8, 2.3% for memory CD4, and roughly 0.4% for memory CD8. Only blood was sampled, and tissue TCR repertoires likely differ from those in blood. Incomplete sequencing was indicated by rarefaction of sorted-subset datasets, despite the large sequencing depth. Compared with non-shared clonotypes, the clonotypes found in all four sorted-subset donors had higher generation probabilities. Based on pairwise subsampling, the degree of clonotype sharing among donors was expected to be affected by sequencing depth. Estimated clonotype richness was generally larger for naive than for memory subsets.

TCR CDR3 regions were amplified from genomic DNA by multiplex PCR using the deep immunoSEQ assay. Genomic DNA extracted from each cell subset was distributed evenly over all wells of several immunoSEQ 96-well plates, and each plate served as one replicate. For sorted subsets, roughly 0.2 ug genomic DNA, equal to tens of thousands of T cell genomes, was loaded into each replicate PCR. The purified libraries were quantified using a Qubit 3.0 fluorometer, sized with a Bioanalyzer 2100, and then quantified again using the KAPA Library Quantification kit. Each immunoSEQ 96-well plate was sequenced on its own single-read 150-cycle Illumina NextSeq 550 flow cell. Concerning the study's data processing: Because only junctional sequences without quality scores were contained in the immunoSEQ output, filtering matching that applied to full-length reads could not be performed. Sequences were annotated with PyIR, a Python wrapper for IgBLAST v1.9, and V/J genes and CDR3 were assigned using IMGT germline references. Reads were removed for weak V/J assignments (E-value above 1e-6), missing CDR3, stop codons, out-of-frame junctions, or ambiguous translated residues. V3J clonotypes were defined by identical inferred V gene, J gene, and CDR3 amino acid sequence. To compute the percentage overlap between repertoires, the number of shared unique clonotypes was divided by the size of the smaller repertoire. Three approaches were used to assess repertoire richness: RTK rarefaction, the Chao1 estimator, and Recon v2.1 estimates of unobserved clonotypes. Generation probabilities for all TCRbeta clonotypes obtained by the gDNA method from a handful of donors were computed using OLGA. Sourced from immuneACCESS, this table was stored by TCRdb with only in-frame sequences that have V and J called. A share of the clones is absent; for the studies checked, an unresolved V gene accounts for under half, and the remainder has no known explanation. V and J calls and clone size are those listed in that table; D and trimming were worked out from the DNA. The sample contains about 650,000 clones, less than 97% of them found a single time. In total, the top ten clones hold about 0.11% of the sample.

A note on this clone: Its antigen remains unidentified. Per-base quality was not reported, and no clone a single base away is much larger than it. Other nucleotide sequences in the sample specify the same CDR3.

CD8 naive samples consisted of CD45RO-negative cells that were positively selected for CCR7, yielding a CD45RA+CCR7+ population without TemRA cells. Healthy HIV-negative adults with no recently reported acute infections or vaccinations were included as donors. Every donor was a Caucasian adult living in Nashville, Tennessee, USA. After blood collection by leukapheresis, PBMCs were isolated using Ficoll-Histopaque density gradient centrifugation and then cryopreserved in the vapor phase of liquid nitrogen. Analytical flow cytometry was used to check the purity and quantity of every magnetically sorted T cell population. From each sorted fraction, genomic DNA was isolated and quantified by UV absorbance on a Nanodrop 2000c. Sequences LNHDA (CDR1) and SQIVND (CDR2) are obtained from the germline V gene (reference sequence). Its CDR3 holds 14 amino acids, cysteine through phenylalanine. Just the 42-base CDR3 DNA is kept, in frame starting at base 1. Relative to germline, V is missing 5 bases and J is missing 4 bases, with 4 bases of the junction outside any gene match.

The rearrangement joined TRBV19 to TRBJ2-7, with TRBD1 identical over 11 junction bases. Sequenced: naive CD8+ T cells sorted from blood. Per the publication, the cell subset or site label means: CD45RA+CCR7+. The TCR originated in a woman aged 25 to 39 in good health. CDR3 loop: CASSSRDRGYEQYF. The sequence in DNA is TGTGCCAGTAGTTCCCGGGACAGGGGGTACGAGCAGTACTTC.